This entry concerns a single T cell receptor (beta chain). Antigen: not known. Germline lookup yields CDR1 MDHEN and CDR2 SYDVKM. The CDR3 consists of 12 residues. V lost 7 bases to trimming and J lost 2 bases, with 8 bases between them. These data originate in a study of radiation and T cells in renal cell carcinoma. Study outcomes and limitations: Top tumor clonotypes rose in blood 2 weeks post-radiation, then contracted.

The time point is: blood 2 weeks post-SBRT. The sample's treatment: 15 Gy SBRT to primary tumor, nephrectomy 4 weeks later. Assay used: immunoSEQ multiplex PCR; TCRdb lists only in-frame clones, some missing. The profile shows under 150,000 clones, around four fifths of them singletons. The chain carries TRBV28 and TRBJ2-5; TRBD2 is a possible D gene (5 bases). Specimen: blood, collected from a patient whose treatment included radiotherapy and nephrectomy. This sequence originates from a woman aged 60-75 years with renal cell carcinoma. The CDR3: CASTPGQETQYF. The CDR3 DNA follows: TGTGCCAGCACCCCGGGACAAGAGACCCAGTACTTC.